Each of the 8 T cell receptor beta chains below was sequenced from the same sample in a study of cytomegalovirus exposure and HLA in healthy donors. Assay used: immunoSEQ multiplex PCR; TCRdb lists only in-frame clones, some missing. The sample holds 250,000 to 400,000 clones, roughly 90% seen once. Sequencing input: PBMCs. These receptors all come from a man between 25 and 39 years old in good health and CMV-seronegative.

The V call is TRBV4-1, the J call TRBJ1-6; 8 nucleotides match TRBD1. Looked up from germline, CDR1 is MGHRA and CDR2 is YSYEKL. This CDR3 comprises 18 residues. With 3 bases clipped from V and 6 bases from J, the junction kept 13 bases outside the gene matches. In DNA, the CDR3 is TGCGCCAGCAGCCACGGACAGGGTTCGGCATATGGTAATTCACCCCTCCACTTT. This encodes CASSHGQGSAYGNSPLHF.

This chain uses TRBV4-1 with TRBJ2-2; a weak D match, TRBD1 (6 bases). CDR3 size: 15 residues. Looked up from germline, CDR1 is MGHRA and CDR2 is YSYEKL. Trimming pared 5 bases from V and 3 bases from J, leaving 13 bases between. The CDR3 bases are TGCGCCAGCAGCTTAACAGGGATCGACACCGGGGAGCTGTTTTTT. Translating gives CASSLTGIDTGELFF.

The V and J genes are TRBV10-3 and TRBJ2-3; 7 nucleotides line up with TRBD1. The V gene's germline CDR1 is ENHRY and CDR2 SYGVKD. The CDR3 is 13 residues long. Losses at the gene ends were 10 bases for V and 4 bases for J; bases not matched to a gene: 8. CDR3 residues: CATSTGTPDTQYF. The CDR3 region has the DNA TGTGCCACCTCGACAGGGACCCCAGATACGCAGTATTTT.

The J gene is TRBJ2-5, the V gene TRBV5-1; D might be TRBD1 (6 bases). The CDR3 runs to 16 residues. Germline CDR1 and CDR2: SGHRS and YFSETQ. The V end lost 0 bases, the J end lost 2 bases, and 14 bases lay between the germline ends. Here the CDR3 DNA reads TGCGCCAGCAGCTTGGGCTTGGGGCAGGGGCAAGAGACCCAGTACTTC. Protein sequence: CASSLGLGQGQETQYF.

This chain links TRBV4-2 with TRBJ2-2; D is unresolved. This CDR3 has 15 residues. V shed 2 bases and J shed 1 base, with 8 bases lying between them. Germline CDR1 and CDR2: LGHNA and YNFKEQ. CDR3 DNA sequence: TGTGCCAGCAGCCAACGAACAGAGAACACCGGGGAGCTGTTTTTT. As protein: CASSQRTENTGELFF.

This chain uses TRBV7-9 with TRBJ2-7; D gene unclear. The CDR3 extends over 14 amino acids. The ends were cut back, 1 base at V and 2 bases at J, with 9 bases in the middle. CDR1 and CDR2 from the germline V gene are SEHNR and FQNEAQ (reference sequence). CDR3 protein: CASSLGGIAYEQYF. CDR3 bases: TGTGCCAGCAGCTTAGGCGGCATTGCCTACGAGCAGTACTTC.

This chain uses TRBV2 with TRBJ1-1; no clear D. CDR1 SNHLY and CDR2 FYNNEI come from the germline V gene. The V end was cut by 7 bases, the J end by 6 bases, with 15 bases between. CDR3 length equals 13 residues. CDR3 region: CASTKGLRAEAFF. The CDR3 nucleotides are TGTGCCAGCACTAAAGGGTTGAGGGCTGAAGCTTTCTTT.

This chain uses TRBV18 with TRBJ2-5, with 8 bases fitting TRBD2. This CDR3 region has 16 residues. The germline V gene encodes CDR1 KGHSH and CDR2 LQKENI. V trimming: 0 bases; J trimming: 2 bases; junction bases outside the gene matches: 5. Here the CDR3 reads CASSPPRGARQETQYF. CDR3 in DNA: TGTGCCAGCTCACCACCGCGGGGGGCTCGACAAGAGACCCAGTACTTC.